These 16 T cell receptor beta chains were all obtained from the same sample, sequenced in a study of T cell responses to AZD1222 COVID-19 vaccine. Measured with immunoSEQ multiplex PCR; TCRdb has only the in-frame clones, and not every one. The sample gives more than 75,000 clones, 83% of which show up once; about 1.3% is in the top ten. The sample in question was peripheral blood, obtained 28 days after the second AZD1222 dose. The receptors stem from an adult who received the AZD1222 COVID-19 vaccine.

CDR3 sequence reads: CASSFGLNSYNEQFF. The CDR3 nucleotides are TGTGCCAGCAGTTTTGGTCTAAACTCCTACAATGAGCAGTTCTTC. The V and J genes are TRBV28 and TRBJ2-1, with no clear D. The CDR3 sequence is 15 residues long. From germline, CDR1 is MDHEN and CDR2 SYDVKM. V lost 3 bases, J lost 0 bases, and 9 bases lay in between.

The chain recombines TRBV19 with TRBJ2-1; 14 bases match TRBD2. This CDR3 contains 19 residues. In germline, CDR1 is LNHDA, CDR2 SQIVND (reference sequence). The V and J ends lost 3 bases and 2 bases, in that order; junction bases with no gene match: 9. In DNA, the CDR3 is TGTGCCAGTAGTATGGGGACTAGCGGGAGCTTGGGTACCTACAATGAGCAGTTCTTC. Translating it yields CASSMGTSGSLGTYNEQFF.

The chain has TRBV4-3 and TRBJ1-2; D is unresolved. Trimming left V 0 bases short and J 1 base short, with 9 bases between. Germline CDR1 and CDR2: LGHNA and YSLEER. The CDR3 totals 15 residues. The CDR3 spells CASSQERWNNYGYTF. In nucleotides, the CDR3 is TGCGCCAGCAGCCAAGAACGGTGGAATAACTATGGCTACACCTTC.

This chain links TRBV5-8 with TRBJ2-1; 11 positions agree with TRBD2. J lost 7 bases, V lost 3 bases, and 9 bases had no gene match. The V gene's germline CDR1 is SGHTS and CDR2 YDEGEE. The CDR3 is 16 amino acids. The CDR3 here is CASSSGITSGSNEQFF. In DNA form, the CDR3 reads TGTGCCAGCAGCTCTGGGATCACTAGCGGGAGTAATGAGCAGTTCTTC.

The V and J genes are TRBV24-1 and TRBJ1-6, with D possibly matching TRBD1 (5 bases). With 4 bases removed from V and 9 bases from J, the gap between germline ends came to 12 bases. The CDR3 contains 14 residues. Germline CDR1 reads KGHDR; CDR2 reads SFDVKD. The CDR3 DNA reads TGTGCCACCAGTGAGGGGGGGACCCGTTCACCCCTCCACTTT. Residues: CATSEGGTRSPLHF.

This clone was observed a handful of times. The chain has TRBV28 and TRBJ1-2, with a weak D call TRBD1 (6 bases). This CDR3 has 13 amino acids. Germline assignment: CDR1 MDHEN and CDR2 SYDVKM. V was trimmed by 4 bases and J by 0 bases, leaving 6 bases between them. The CDR3 reads CASSWTANYGYTF. In DNA, the CDR3 is TGTGCCAGCAGTTGGACAGCTAACTATGGCTACACCTTC.

A few counts support this clone. DNA for the CDR3: TGCGCCAGCAGCTTGGCGGGGGATGGCTACACCTTC. Translation: CASSLAGDGYTF. The J gene is TRBJ1-2, the V gene TRBV5-1; TRBD1 might be the D (5 bases). This CDR3 has 12 residues. Trimming left V 0 bases short and J 6 bases short, with 6 bases between. CDR1 is SGHRS and CDR2 is YFSETQ in the germline V gene.

The CDR3 is CASTPDRGLTIYF. CDR3 DNA sequence: TGTGCCAGCACCCCAGACAGGGGGCTCACCATATATTTT. The chain joins TRBV12-3 or TRBV12-4 to TRBJ1-3; 10 bases align to TRBD1. This CDR3 contains 13 residues. V shed 7 bases, J shed 9 bases, and the junction held 6 bases outside the gene matches.

V usage is TRBV11-3 and J usage is TRBJ2-4; 8 bases are a match to TRBD1. The CDR3 has 18 residues. The ends lost 0 bases at V and 0 bases at J; junction bases unmatched: 7. The V gene's germline CDR1 is SGHNT and CDR2 YENEEA. CDR3 loop: CASSLDGVGQGAKNIQYF. CDR3 nucleotides: TGTGCCAGCAGCTTAGACGGTGTCGGACAGGGAGCCAAAAACATTCAGTACTTC.

The CDR3 DNA is TGTGCCAACCCCGCAGGGGGCCCGTACCAAGAGACCCAGTACTTC. This translates into CANPAGGPYQETQYF. The rearrangement links TRBV6-5 to TRBJ2-5, with 8 bases matching TRBD1. The CDR3 is 15 amino acids. Germline V gene lookup returns CDR1 MNHEY and CDR2 SVGAGI. Unmatched junction bases numbered 10, after V lost 10 bases and J lost 0 bases.

This clone was detected only a few times. CDR3 amino acids: CASSRQVPWGGTKNIQYF. DNA for the CDR3: TGTGCCAGCAGCAGACAAGTCCCATGGGGGGGAACCAAAAACATTCAGTACTTC. The chain couples TRBV7-2 to TRBJ2-4; 7 bases line up with TRBD2. V was pared by 5 bases and J by 2 bases, with 15 bases of the junction left unmatched. This CDR3 region has 18 residues. Germline assignment: CDR1 SGHTA and CDR2 FQGNSA.

This rearrangement joins TRBV30 to TRBJ1-1, with D maybe TRBD1 (5 bases). The germline gives CDR1 GTSNPN, CDR2 SVGIG (reference sequence). Trimming removed 2 bases at V and 3 bases at J, with 13 bases between. This CDR3 region has 14 residues. DNA for the CDR3: TGTGCCTGGAGTTCCGGGGGAGGATACACTGAAGCTTTCTTT. Protein product: CAWSSGGGYTEAFF.

The CDR3 nucleotides are TGTGCCAGCAGGTCGTTGGCAGGGGACCCCGAGCAGTACTTC. Translating it yields CASRSLAGDPEQYF. The J gene is TRBJ2-7, the V gene TRBV3-1 (or the pseudogene TRBV3-2); D may be TRBD1 (6 bases). Between the trimmed V and J ends, which lost 6 bases and 6 bases, there was a span of 18 bases. This CDR3 comprises 14 residues. Germline CDR1 and CDR2: LGHDT and YNNKEL (reference sequence).

The rearrangement links TRBV19 to TRBJ2-1; TRBD2 matches at 10 bases. The V gene end was trimmed by 1 base and the J gene end by 3 bases; junction bases not matched to a gene: 9. CDR1 and CDR2 from the germline V gene are LNHDA and SQIVND (reference sequence). This CDR3 spans 18 amino acids. The DNA for the CDR3 is TGTGCCAGTAGTATAGGAGTAATAGCGGGAGGAAACTACAATGAGCAGTTCTTC. Its protein is CASSIGVIAGGNYNEQFF.

The rearrangement links TRBV12-3 or TRBV12-4 to TRBJ1-5, with D perhaps matching TRBD1 (6 bases). V gave up 7 bases and J gave up 6 bases, with 10 bases separating them. There are 12 residues in the CDR3. The CDR3 DNA sequence: TGTGCCAGCACCACCAGGGGTCAGCCCCAGCATTTT. This sequence encodes CASTTRGQPQHF.

The CDR3 loop reads CASIKGDSTGELFF. In DNA, the CDR3 is TGTGCCAGTATAAAGGGGGACAGCACCGGGGAGCTGTTTTTT. The chain links TRBV19 to TRBJ2-2; 7 nucleotides agree with TRBD1. After removal of 7 bases from V and 4 bases from J, the junction contained 6 bases not matched to a gene. Germline loops: CDR1 LNHDA, CDR2 SQIVND (reference sequence). The CDR3 spans 14 residues.